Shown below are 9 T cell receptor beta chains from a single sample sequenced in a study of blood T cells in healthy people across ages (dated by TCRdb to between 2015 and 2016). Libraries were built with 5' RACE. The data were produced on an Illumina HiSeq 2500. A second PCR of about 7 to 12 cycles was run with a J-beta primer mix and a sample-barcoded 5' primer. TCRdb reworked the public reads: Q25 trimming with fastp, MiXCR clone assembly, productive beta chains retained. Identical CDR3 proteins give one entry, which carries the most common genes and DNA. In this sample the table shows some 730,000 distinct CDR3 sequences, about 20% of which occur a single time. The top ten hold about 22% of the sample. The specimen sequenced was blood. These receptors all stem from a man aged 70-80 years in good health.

This CDR3 is CASRFSGRLYGYTF. The CDR3 nucleotides read TGTGCCAGCAGATTTAGCGGACGGCTCTATGGCTACACCTTC. The chain couples TRBV27 to TRBJ1-2; D call uncertain. This CDR3 spans 14 amino acids. Trimming stripped 6 bases from V and 4 bases from J, with 15 bases between. Germline V gene lookup returns CDR1 MNHEY and CDR2 SMNVEV (reference sequence).

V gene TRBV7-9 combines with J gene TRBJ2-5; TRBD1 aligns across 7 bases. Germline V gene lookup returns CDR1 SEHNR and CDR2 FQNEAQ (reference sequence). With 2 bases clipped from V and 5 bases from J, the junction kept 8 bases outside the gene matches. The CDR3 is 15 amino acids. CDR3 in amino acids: CASSLRDSPRETQYF. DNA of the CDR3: TGTGCCAGCAGCTTAAGGGACAGTCCGAGGGAGACCCAGTACTTC.

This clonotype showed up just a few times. The CDR3 coding sequence is TGTGCCAGCAGTTACCTCTTTAACAGCAACCCTCGTGAGACCCAGTACTTC. This codes for CASSYLFNSNPRETQYF. The chain carries TRBV6-6 and TRBJ2-7; D unresolved. The J call may be faulty, since TRBJ2-5 better matches the DNA end. CDR1 and CDR2 (germline): MNHNY, SVGAGI (reference sequence). CDR3 size: 17 residues.

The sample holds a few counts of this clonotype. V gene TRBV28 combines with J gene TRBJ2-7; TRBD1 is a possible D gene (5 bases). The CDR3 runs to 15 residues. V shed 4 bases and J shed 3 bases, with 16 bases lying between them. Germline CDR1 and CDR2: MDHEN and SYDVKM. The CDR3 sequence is CASSSPRQPNYEQYF. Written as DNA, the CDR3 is TGTGCCAGCAGTTCCCCACGACAGCCCAACTACGAGCAGTACTTC.

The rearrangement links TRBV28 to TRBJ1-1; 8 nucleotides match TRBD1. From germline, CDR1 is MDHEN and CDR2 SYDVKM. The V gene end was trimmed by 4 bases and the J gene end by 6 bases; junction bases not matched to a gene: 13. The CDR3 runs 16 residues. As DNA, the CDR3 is TGTGCCAGCAGTTCCGCCGGGACAGGAGGACGCGCTGAAGCTTTCTTT. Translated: CASSSAGTGGRAEAFF.

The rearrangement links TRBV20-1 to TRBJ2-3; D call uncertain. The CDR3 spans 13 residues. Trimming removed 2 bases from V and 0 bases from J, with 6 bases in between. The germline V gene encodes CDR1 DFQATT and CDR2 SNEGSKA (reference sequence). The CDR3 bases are TGCAGTGCTAGAAAGTTTAGCACAGATACGCAGTATTTT. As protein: CSARKFSTDTQYF.

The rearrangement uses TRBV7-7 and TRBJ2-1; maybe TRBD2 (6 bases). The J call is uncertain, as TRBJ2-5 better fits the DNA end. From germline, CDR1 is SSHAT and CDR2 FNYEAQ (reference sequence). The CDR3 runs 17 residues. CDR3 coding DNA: TGTGCCAGCAGCTTAATCCCAGCGGGCCTCTTGGGGGAGACCCAGTACTTC. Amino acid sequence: CASSLIPAGLLGETQYF.

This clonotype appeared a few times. The CDR3 nucleotides read TGCAGTGCCTCGGGACTAGCGGGACGGGATACGCAGTATTTT. As protein: CSASGLAGRDTQYF. The rearrangement joins TRBV20-1 to TRBJ2-3, with TRBD2 matching over 13 bases. CDR1 and CDR2 (germline): DFQATT, SNEGSKA (reference sequence). CDR3 size: 14 residues. V dropped 6 bases and J dropped 6; count of bases not matched to a gene: 6.

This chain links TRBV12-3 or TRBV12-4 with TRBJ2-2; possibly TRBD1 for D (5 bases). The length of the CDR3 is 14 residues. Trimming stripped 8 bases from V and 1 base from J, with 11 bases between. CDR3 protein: CASSRQMNTGELFF. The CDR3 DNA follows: TGTGCCAGCTCCCGACAGATGAACACCGGGGAGCTGTTTTTT.